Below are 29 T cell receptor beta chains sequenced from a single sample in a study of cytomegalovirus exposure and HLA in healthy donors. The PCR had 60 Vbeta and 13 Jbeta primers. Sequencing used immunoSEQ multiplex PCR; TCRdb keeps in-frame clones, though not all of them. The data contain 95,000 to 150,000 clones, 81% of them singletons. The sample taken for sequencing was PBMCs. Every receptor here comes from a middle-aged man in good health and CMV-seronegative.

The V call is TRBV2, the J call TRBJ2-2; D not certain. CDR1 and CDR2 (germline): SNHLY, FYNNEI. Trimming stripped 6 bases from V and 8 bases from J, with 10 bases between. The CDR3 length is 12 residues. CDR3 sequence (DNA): TGTGCCAGCAGGCGTCCGCCTGGGGAGCTGTTTTTT. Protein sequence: CASRRPPGELFF. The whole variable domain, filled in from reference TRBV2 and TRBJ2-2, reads EPEVTQTPSHQVTQMGQEVILRCVPISNHLYFYWYRQILGQKVEFLVSFYNNEISEKSEIFDDQFSVERPDGSNFTLKIRSTKLEDSAMYFCASRRPPGELFFGEGSRLTVL.

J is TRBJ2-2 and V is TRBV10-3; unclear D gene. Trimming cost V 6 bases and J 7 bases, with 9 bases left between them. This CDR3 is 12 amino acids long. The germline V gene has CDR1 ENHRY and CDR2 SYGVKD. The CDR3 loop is CAIRLDVGELFF. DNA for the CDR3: TGTGCCATCAGGCTAGATGTCGGGGAGCTGTTTTTT.

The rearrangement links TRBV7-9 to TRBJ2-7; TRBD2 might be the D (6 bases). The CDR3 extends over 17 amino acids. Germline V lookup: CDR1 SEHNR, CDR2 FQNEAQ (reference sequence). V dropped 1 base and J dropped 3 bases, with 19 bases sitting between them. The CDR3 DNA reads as TGTGCCAGCAGCTTAGGAGCGCCAAGCGGGCCTATCTACGAGCAGTACTTC. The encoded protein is CASSLGAPSGPIYEQYF.

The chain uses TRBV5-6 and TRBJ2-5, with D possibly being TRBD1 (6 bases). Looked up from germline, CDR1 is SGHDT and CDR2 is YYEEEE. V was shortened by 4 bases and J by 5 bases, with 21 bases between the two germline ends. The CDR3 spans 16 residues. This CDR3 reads CASSHGRTQGSETQYF. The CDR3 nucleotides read TGTGCCAGCAGCCACGGACGGACACAGGGAAGCGAGACCCAGTACTTC.

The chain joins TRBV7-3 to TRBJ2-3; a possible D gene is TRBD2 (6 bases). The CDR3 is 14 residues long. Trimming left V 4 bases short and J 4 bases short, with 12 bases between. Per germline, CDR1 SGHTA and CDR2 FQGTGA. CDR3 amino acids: CASSSRTTSDTQYF. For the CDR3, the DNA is TGTGCCAGCAGCTCCAGGACTACTTCAGATACGCAGTATTTT.

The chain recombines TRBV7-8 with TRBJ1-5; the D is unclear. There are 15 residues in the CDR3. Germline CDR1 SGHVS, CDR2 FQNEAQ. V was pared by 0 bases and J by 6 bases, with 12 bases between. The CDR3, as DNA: TGTGCCAGCAGCTTAGCCGGGTCAAGAGGTCAGCCCCAGCATTTT. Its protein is CASSLAGSRGQPQHF.

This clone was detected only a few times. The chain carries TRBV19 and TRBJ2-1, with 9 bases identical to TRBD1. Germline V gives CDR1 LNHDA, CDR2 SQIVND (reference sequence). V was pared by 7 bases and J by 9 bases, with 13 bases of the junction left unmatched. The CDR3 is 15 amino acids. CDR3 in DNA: TGTGCCAGTAATAGGGGGGGGACAGGGTCCCCTGAGCAGTTCTTC. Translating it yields CASNRGGTGSPEQFF. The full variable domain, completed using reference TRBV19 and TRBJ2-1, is DGGITQSPKYLFRKEGQNVTLSCEQNLNHDAMYWYRQDPGQGLRLIYYSQIVNDFQKGDIAEGYSVSREKKESFPLTVTSAQKNPTAFYLCASNRGGTGSPEQFFGPGTRLTVL.

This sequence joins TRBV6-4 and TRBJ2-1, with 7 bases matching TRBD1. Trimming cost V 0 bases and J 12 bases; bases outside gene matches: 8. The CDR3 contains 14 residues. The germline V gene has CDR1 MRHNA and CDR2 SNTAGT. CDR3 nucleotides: TGTGCCAGCAGTGACTCCGACAGGGAGTTTGGGCAGTTCTTC. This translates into CASSDSDREFGQFF.

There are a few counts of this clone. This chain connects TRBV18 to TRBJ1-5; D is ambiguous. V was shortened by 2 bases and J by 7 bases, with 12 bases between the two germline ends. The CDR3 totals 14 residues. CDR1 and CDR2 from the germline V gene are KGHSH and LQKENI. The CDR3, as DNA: TGTGCCAGCTCACCAGAGGGATCGGACCAGCCCCAGCATTTT. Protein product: CASSPEGSDQPQHF.

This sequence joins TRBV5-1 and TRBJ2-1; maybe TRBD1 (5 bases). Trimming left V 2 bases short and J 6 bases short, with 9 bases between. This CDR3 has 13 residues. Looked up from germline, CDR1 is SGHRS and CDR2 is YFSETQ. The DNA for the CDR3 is TGCGCCAGCAGCTTTCGACAGTTCAATGAGCAGTTCTTC. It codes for CASSFRQFNEQFF. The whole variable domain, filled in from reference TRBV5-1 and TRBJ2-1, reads KAGVTQTPRYLIKTRGQQVTLSCSPISGHRSVSWYQQTPGQGLQFLFEYFSETQRNKGNFPGRFSGRQFSNSRSEMNVSTLELGDSALYLCASSFRQFNEQFFGPGTRLTVL.

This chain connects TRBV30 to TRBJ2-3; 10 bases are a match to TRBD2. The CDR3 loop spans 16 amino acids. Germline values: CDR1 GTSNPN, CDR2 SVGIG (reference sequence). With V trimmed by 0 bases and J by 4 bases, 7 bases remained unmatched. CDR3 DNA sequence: TGTGCCTGGAGTGTAGGGCTAGCGGGAGCGGCAGATACGCAGTATTTT. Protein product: CAWSVGLAGAADTQYF.

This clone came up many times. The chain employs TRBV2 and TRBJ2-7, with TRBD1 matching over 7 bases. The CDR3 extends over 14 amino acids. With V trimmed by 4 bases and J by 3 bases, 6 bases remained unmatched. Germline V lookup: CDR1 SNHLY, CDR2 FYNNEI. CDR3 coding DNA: TGTGCCAGCAGTGCTCCGGGACAGAGCTACGAGCAGTACTTC. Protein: CASSAPGQSYEQYF.

The CDR3 DNA reads TGTGCCAGCAAGAGGGACACCCCCCAGAATCAGCCCCAGCATTTT. Encoded protein: CASKRDTPQNQPQHF. The chain couples TRBV6-1 to TRBJ1-5; TRBD1 might be the D (6 bases). The germline V and J ends were trimmed by 7 bases and 4 bases, with 17 bases remaining between them. This CDR3 spans 15 amino acids. CDR1 MNHNS and CDR2 SASEGT come from the germline V gene.

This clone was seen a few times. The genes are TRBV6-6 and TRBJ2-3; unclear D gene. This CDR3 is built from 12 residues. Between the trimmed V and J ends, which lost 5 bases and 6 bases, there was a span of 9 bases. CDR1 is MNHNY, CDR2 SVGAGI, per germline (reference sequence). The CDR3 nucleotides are TGTGCCAGCAGTCCCTCTTCGGATACGCAGTATTTT. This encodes CASSPSSDTQYF.

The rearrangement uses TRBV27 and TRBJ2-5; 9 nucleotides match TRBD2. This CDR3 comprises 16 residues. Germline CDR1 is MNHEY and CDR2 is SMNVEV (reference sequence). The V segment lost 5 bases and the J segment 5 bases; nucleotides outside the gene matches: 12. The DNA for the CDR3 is TGTGCCAGCAGTCTAGGTCGTGATAGCGGGGGCGAGACCCAGTACTTC. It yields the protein CASSLGRDSGGETQYF.

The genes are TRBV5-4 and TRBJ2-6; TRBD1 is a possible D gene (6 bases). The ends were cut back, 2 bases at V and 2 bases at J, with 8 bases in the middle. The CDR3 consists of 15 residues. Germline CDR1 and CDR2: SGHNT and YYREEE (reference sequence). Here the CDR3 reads CASSLPGAGANVLTF. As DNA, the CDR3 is TGTGCCAGCAGCTTACCAGGGGCTGGGGCCAACGTCCTGACTTTC. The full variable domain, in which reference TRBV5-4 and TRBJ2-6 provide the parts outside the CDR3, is ETGVTQSPTHLIKTRGQQVTLRCSSQSGHNTVSWYQQALGQGPQFIFQYYREEENGRGNFPPRFSGLQFPNYSSELNVNALELDDSALYLCASSLPGAGANVLTFGAGSRLTVL.

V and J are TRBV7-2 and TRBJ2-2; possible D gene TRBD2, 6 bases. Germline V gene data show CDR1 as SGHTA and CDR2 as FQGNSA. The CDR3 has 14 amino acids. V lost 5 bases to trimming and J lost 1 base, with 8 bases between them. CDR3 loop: CASSAGGNTGELFF. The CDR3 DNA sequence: TGTGCCAGCAGCGCCGGGGGGAACACCGGGGAGCTGTTTTTT.

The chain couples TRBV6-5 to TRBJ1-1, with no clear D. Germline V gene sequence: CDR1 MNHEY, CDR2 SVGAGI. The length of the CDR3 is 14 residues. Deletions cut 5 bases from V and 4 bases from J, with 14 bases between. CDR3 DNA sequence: TGTGCCAGCAGTACGAGGCCCGACGGCACTGAAGCTTTCTTT. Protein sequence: CASSTRPDGTEAFF.

The CDR3 reads CASSPTGLSGGNTIYF. In nucleotides, the CDR3 is TGTGCCAGCAGCCCGACCGGACTTTCGGGGGGAAACACCATATATTTT. The V call is TRBV9, the J call TRBJ1-3, with D hard to call. Germline CDR1 SGDLS, CDR2 YYNGEE. The V gene lost 4 bases and the J gene lost 4 bases, with 18 bases spanning the gap. This CDR3 has 16 residues.

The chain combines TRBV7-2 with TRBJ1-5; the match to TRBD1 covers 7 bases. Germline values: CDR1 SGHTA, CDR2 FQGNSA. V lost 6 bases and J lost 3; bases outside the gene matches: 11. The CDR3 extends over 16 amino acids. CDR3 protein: CASSKEQGIYNQPQHF. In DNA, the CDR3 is TGTGCCAGCAGTAAAGAACAGGGGATATACAATCAGCCCCAGCATTTT.

The DNA of the CDR3 is TGTGCCAGCAGTTTAAGCGGGGGCCGCGAGCAGTACTTC. Residues: CASSLSGGREQYF. V and J are TRBV28 and TRBJ2-7, with TRBD2 identical over 8 bases. Germline V gene lookup returns CDR1 MDHEN and CDR2 SYDVKM. This CDR3 is built from 13 residues. V lost 2 bases to trimming and J lost 6 bases; unmatched junction nucleotides: 3.

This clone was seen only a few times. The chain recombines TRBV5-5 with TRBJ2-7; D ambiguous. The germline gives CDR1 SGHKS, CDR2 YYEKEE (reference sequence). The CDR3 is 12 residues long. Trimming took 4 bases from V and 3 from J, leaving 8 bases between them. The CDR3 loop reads CASSPSFYEQYF. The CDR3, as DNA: TGTGCCAGCAGCCCGAGTTTCTACGAGCAGTACTTC.

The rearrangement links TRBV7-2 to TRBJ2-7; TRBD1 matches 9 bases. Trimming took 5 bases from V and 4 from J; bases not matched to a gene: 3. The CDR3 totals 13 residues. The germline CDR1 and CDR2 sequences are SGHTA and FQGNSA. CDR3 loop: CASSPGQGYEQYF. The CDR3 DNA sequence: TGTGCCAGCAGCCCGGGACAGGGTTACGAGCAGTACTTC. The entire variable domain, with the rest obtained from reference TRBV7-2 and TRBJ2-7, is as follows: GAGVSQSPSNKVTEKGKDVELRCDPISGHTALYWYRQSLGQGLEFLIYFQGNSAPDKSGLPSDRFSAERTGGSVSTLTIQRTQQEDSAVYLCASSPGQGYEQYFGPGTRLTVT.

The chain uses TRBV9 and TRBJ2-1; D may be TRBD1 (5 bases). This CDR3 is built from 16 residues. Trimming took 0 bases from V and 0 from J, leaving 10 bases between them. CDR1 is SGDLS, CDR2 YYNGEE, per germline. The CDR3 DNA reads TGTGCCAGCAGCGTAGGGGGCCCTAGCTCCTACAATGAGCAGTTCTTC. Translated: CASSVGGPSSYNEQFF.

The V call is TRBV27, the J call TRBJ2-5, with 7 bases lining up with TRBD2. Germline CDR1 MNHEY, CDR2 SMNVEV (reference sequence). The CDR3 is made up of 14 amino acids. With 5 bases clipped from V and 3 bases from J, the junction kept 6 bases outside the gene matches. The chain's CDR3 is CASSRVGGKETQYF. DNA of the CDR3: TGTGCCAGCAGTAGGGTGGGGGGGAAAGAGACCCAGTACTTC.

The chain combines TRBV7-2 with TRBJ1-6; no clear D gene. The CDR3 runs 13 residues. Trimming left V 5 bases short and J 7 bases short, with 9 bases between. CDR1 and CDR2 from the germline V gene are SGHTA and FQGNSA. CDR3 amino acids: CASSDRYNSPLHF. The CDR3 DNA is TGTGCCAGCAGCGATCGGTACAATTCACCCCTCCACTTT. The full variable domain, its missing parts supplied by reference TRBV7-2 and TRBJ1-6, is GAGVSQSPSNKVTEKGKDVELRCDPISGHTALYWYRQSLGQGLEFLIYFQGNSAPDKSGLPSDRFSAERTGGSVSTLTIQRTQQEDSAVYLCASSDRYNSPLHFGNGTRLTVT.

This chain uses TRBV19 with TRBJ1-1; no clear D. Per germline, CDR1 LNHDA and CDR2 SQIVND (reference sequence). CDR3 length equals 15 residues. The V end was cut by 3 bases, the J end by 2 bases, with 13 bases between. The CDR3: CASSMRSSTNTEAFF. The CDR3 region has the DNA TGTGCCAGTAGTATGAGGTCAAGCACCAACACTGAAGCTTTCTTT.

Written as DNA, the CDR3 is TGTGCCAGCAGCTTAGAGTCTAGCGGATTCGATGAGCAGTTCTTC. This sequence encodes CASSLESSGFDEQFF. The chain has TRBV7-3 and TRBJ2-1; 7 nucleotides line up with TRBD2. The germline V gene encodes CDR1 SGHTA and CDR2 FQGTGA. The junction had 9 bases not matched to a gene; V was cut back by 2 bases and J by 8 bases. There are 15 residues in the CDR3.

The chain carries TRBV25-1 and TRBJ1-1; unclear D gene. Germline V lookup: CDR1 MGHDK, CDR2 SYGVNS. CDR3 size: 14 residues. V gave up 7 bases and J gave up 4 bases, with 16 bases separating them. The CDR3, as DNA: TGTGCCAGCACCCACCTTGGGAGGAGCACTGAAGCTTTCTTT. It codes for CASTHLGRSTEAFF.